The 18 T cell receptor beta chains reported below all come from one sample, sequenced in a study of blood T cell repertoires in COVID-19. The assay was immunoSEQ multiplex PCR, and TCRdb's table has in-frame clones only and misses some. The sample has fewer than 250,000 clones; 75% to 90% are singletons. The sequenced sample was peripheral blood. These receptors were obtained from a man between 35 and 55 years old with acute or convalescent COVID-19.

This clone came up a few times. The chain joins TRBV7-9 to TRBJ2-7, with D possibly TRBD2 on 5 matching bases. The V end was cut by 5 bases, the J end by 3 bases, with 20 bases between. Germline V gene lookup returns CDR1 SEHNR and CDR2 FQNEAQ (reference sequence). The CDR3 spans 16 residues. The CDR3, as DNA: TGTGCCAGCAGCCCCATTGGGCTAGAAAGCGGCTACGAGCAGTACTTC. Protein: CASSPIGLESGYEQYF. Variable domain in full (rest from reference TRBV7-9 and TRBJ2-7): DTGVSQNPRHKITKRGQNVTFRCDPISEHNRLYWYRQTLGQGPEFLTYFQNEAQLEKSRLLSDRFSAERPKGSFSTLEIQRTEQGDSAMYLCASSPIGLESGYEQYFGPGTRLTVT.

The rearrangement links TRBV27 to TRBJ1-1; TRBD1 aligns across 7 bases. V was clipped by 4 bases and J by 1 base; unmatched bases: 12. Germline values: CDR1 MNHEY, CDR2 SMNVEV (reference sequence). CDR3 length: 17 amino acids. DNA for the CDR3: TGTGCCAGCAGTTCCGACAGGGCTCCCACAAAGAACACTGAAGCTTTCTTT. It yields the protein CASSSDRAPTKNTEAFF.

The chain has TRBV7-7 and TRBJ2-1; 12 nucleotides line up with TRBD2. V lost 1 base and J lost 2; bases outside the gene matches: 3. Germline CDR1 SSHAT, CDR2 FNYEAQ (reference sequence). The CDR3 covers 17 residues. CDR3 loop: CASSLDTSGGTYNEQFF. DNA of the CDR3: TGTGCCAGCAGCTTAGATACTAGCGGGGGGACCTACAATGAGCAGTTCTTC.

The chain is built from TRBV30 and TRBJ1-1; D call uncertain. Trimming removed 3 bases at V and 5 bases at J, with 13 bases between. Germline V gene sequence: CDR1 GTSNPN, CDR2 SVGIG (reference sequence). The CDR3 is 13 residues long. Here the CDR3 DNA reads TGTGCCTGGAGAAACGGGAGGTGGACTGAAGCTTTCTTT. Its protein product is CAWRNGRWTEAFF.

V gene TRBV28 combines with J gene TRBJ1-4; D is ambiguous. CDR1 is MDHEN, CDR2 SYDVKM, per germline. The germline V and J ends were trimmed by 8 bases and 5 bases, with 9 bases remaining between them. The CDR3 is 12 residues long. CDR3 nucleotides: TGTGCCAGCGGAGACCCGAATGAAAAACTGTTTTTT. Translation: CASGDPNEKLFF. The full variable domain, in which reference TRBV28 and TRBJ1-4 provide the parts outside the CDR3, is DVKVTQSSRYLVKRTGEKVFLECVQDMDHENMFWYRQDPGLGLRLIYFSYDVKMKEKGDIPEGYSVSREKKERFSLILESASTNQTSMYLCASGDPNEKLFFGSGTQLSVL.

This chain links TRBV3-1 (or the pseudogene TRBV3-2) with TRBJ1-1, with a tentative D call TRBD1 (5 bases). V lost 1 base, J lost 4 bases, and 16 bases lay in between. From germline, CDR1 is LGHDT and CDR2 YNNKEL (reference sequence). This CDR3 is 16 amino acids long. CDR3 loop: CASSQGQITWGTEAFF. The CDR3 DNA is TGTGCCAGCAGCCAAGGACAGATAACTTGGGGCACTGAAGCTTTCTTT.

The chain recombines TRBV4-1 with TRBJ2-5; D may be TRBD2 (7 bases). The V and J ends lost 2 bases and 4 bases respectively, with 17 bases between them. Germline CDR1 is MGHRA and CDR2 is YSYEKL. The CDR3 sequence is 16 residues long. The CDR3 DNA follows: TGCGCCAGCAGCCAATTAAGGCGGGGGCGAGGAGAGACCCAGTACTTC. Protein: CASSQLRRGRGETQYF.

The gene calls are TRBV6-5 and TRBJ2-1; 8 nucleotides match TRBD1. Trimming took 10 bases from V and 0 from J; bases not matched to a gene: 2. Germline CDR1 MNHEY, CDR2 SVGAGI. CDR3 length: 13 residues. Here the CDR3 DNA reads TGTGCCACTGGACAGGGCTCCTACAATGAGCAGTTCTTC. This sequence encodes CATGQGSYNEQFF.

The chain combines TRBV5-6 with TRBJ1-6; tentatively, D is TRBD1 (6 bases). The CDR3 runs 16 residues. Trimming left V 1 base short and J 4 bases short, with 12 bases between. Looked up from germline, CDR1 is SGHDT and CDR2 is YYEEEE. DNA of the CDR3: TGTGCCAGCAGCTTGTGGGGGCCGGATTATAATTCACCCCTCCACTTT. The encoded protein is CASSLWGPDYNSPLHF.

This chain connects TRBV19 to TRBJ2-3, with 10 bases fitting TRBD1. Germline V gene sequence: CDR1 LNHDA, CDR2 SQIVND (reference sequence). V trimming: 5 bases; J trimming: 3 bases; junction bases outside the gene matches: 5. This CDR3 contains 15 residues. This chain's CDR3 is CASSLMGQGTDTQYF. The CDR3 DNA follows: TGTGCCAGTAGTCTTATGGGACAGGGGACAGATACGCAGTATTTT.

The chain uses TRBV2 and TRBJ2-6; D is unresolved. The CDR3 runs to 14 residues. The germline V and J ends were trimmed by 2 bases and 4 bases, with 6 bases remaining between them. Germline V lookup: CDR1 SNHLY, CDR2 FYNNEI. This chain's CDR3 is CASSESEGANVLTF. The CDR3 coding sequence is TGTGCCAGCAGTGAAAGTGAGGGGGCCAACGTCCTGACTTTC.

This rearrangement joins TRBV3-1 (or the pseudogene TRBV3-2) to TRBJ1-2; D not certain. V gave up 0 bases and J gave up 1 base, with 12 bases separating them. This CDR3 has 16 amino acids. Germline V gives CDR1 LGHDT, CDR2 YNNKEL (reference sequence). As DNA, the CDR3 is TGTGCCAGCAGCCAAGATGAGGCAGTTATTAACTATGGCTACACCTTC. Translating it yields CASSQDEAVINYGYTF.

The chain is built from TRBV12-3 or TRBV12-4 and TRBJ1-2; D possibly corresponds to TRBD1 (5 bases). This CDR3 contains 11 residues. Deletions cut 5 bases from V and 7 bases from J, with 8 bases between. The CDR3 sequence: CASSQGFGYTF. The CDR3 coding sequence is TGTGCCAGCAGTCAGGGATTTGGCTACACCTTC.

The chain recombines TRBV7-6 with TRBJ2-3, with TRBD2 identical over 8 bases. Trimming removed 5 bases from V and 2 bases from J; junction bases left unmatched: 9. Germline V CDR1 and CDR2: SGHVS, FNYEAQ. The CDR3 runs 16 residues. CDR3 sequence: CASSPEVAGSTDTQYF. As DNA, the CDR3 is TGTGCCAGCAGCCCCGAGGTAGCGGGATCCACAGATACGCAGTATTTT. Full variable domain (missing parts from reference TRBV7-6 and TRBJ2-3): GAGVSQSPRYKVTKRGQDVALRCDPISGHVSLYWYRQALGQGPEFLTYFNYEAQQDKSGLPNDRFSAERPEGSISTLTIQRTEQRDSAMYRCASSPEVAGSTDTQYFGPGTRLTVL.

This clone was seen a few times. The V and J genes are TRBV14 and TRBJ2-1; D unresolved. The CDR3 is made up of 13 amino acids. Germline assignment: CDR1 SGHDN and CDR2 FVKESK. The V end was cut by 3 bases, the J end by 8 bases, with 11 bases between. The CDR3 spells CASSHRVYDEQFF. Written as DNA, the CDR3 is TGTGCCAGCAGCCACCGGGTTTACGATGAGCAGTTCTTC.

The chain has TRBV10-3 and TRBJ2-3; D is ambiguous. V dropped 4 bases and J dropped 1 base, with 12 bases sitting between them. This CDR3 comprises 15 residues. CDR1 and CDR2 (germline): ENHRY, SYGVKD. Here the CDR3 DNA reads TGTGCCATCAGTGTTAGAGTGAGTGGCACAGATACGCAGTATTTT. It codes for CAISVRVSGTDTQYF.

This clone was seen once. This chain uses TRBV9 with TRBJ2-7, with TRBD2 matching over 14 bases. Germline V gene sequence: CDR1 SGDLS, CDR2 YYNGEE. The ends lost 3 bases at V and 1 base at J; junction bases unmatched: 12. The CDR3 runs to 19 residues. The CDR3 region is CASSAGGTGLAGDSYEQYF. CDR3 sequence (DNA): TGTGCCAGCAGCGCCGGGGGGACGGGACTAGCGGGAGATTCCTACGAGCAGTACTTC. The variable domain in full, completed from reference TRBV9 and TRBJ2-7, reads DSGVTQTPKHLITATGQRVTLRCSPRSGDLSVYWYQQSLDQGLQFLIQYYNGEERAKGNILERFSAQQFPDLHSELNLSSLELGDSALYFCASSAGGTGLAGDSYEQYFGPGTRLTVT.

The J gene is TRBJ2-7, the V gene TRBV4-3, with D maybe TRBD1 (6 bases). This CDR3 has 17 residues. Trimming took off 0 bases at V and 4 bases at J, with 19 bases between the two ends. Per germline, CDR1 LGHNA and CDR2 YSLEER. The CDR3: CASSQDYPSRGLYEQYF. The CDR3 coding sequence is TGCGCCAGCAGCCAAGATTACCCATCCAGGGGCTTGTACGAGCAGTACTTC.